These 9 T cell receptor beta chains originate from one sample sequenced in a study of blood T cell repertoires in COVID-19. Produced via immunoSEQ multiplex PCR; TCRdb's table is partial and in-frame only. The sample includes fewer than 300,000 clones, roughly 90% seen only once; the top ten take about 8.5%. What was sequenced was peripheral blood. The receptor source for this set is a man aged 18 to 30 with active or convalescent COVID-19.

The rearrangement joins TRBV29-1 to TRBJ2-7, with D possibly TRBD2 on 5 matching bases. Germline V CDR1 and CDR2: SQVTM, ANQGSEA. V was pared by 1 base and J by 2 bases, with 24 bases between. The CDR3 spans 18 residues. Here the CDR3 reads CSVEVMVDGGILTYEQYF. CDR3 bases: TGCAGCGTTGAAGTGATGGTAGACGGAGGAATCCTAACCTACGAGCAGTACTTC.

As regards this clone: Other DNA sequences in this specimen translate into the identical CDR3. The chain recombines TRBV7-9 with TRBJ1-1, with unresolved D. The CDR3 totals 13 residues. Germline CDR1 SEHNR, CDR2 FQNEAQ (reference sequence). The V end lost 1 base, the J end lost 2 bases, and 5 bases lay between the germline ends. CDR3 bases: TGTGCCAGCAGCTTAGTAGCCAACACTGAAGCTTTCTTT. Amino acid sequence: CASSLVANTEAFF.

This chain connects TRBV9 to TRBJ1-1; 9 bases are shared with TRBD1. The junction had 3 bases not matched to a gene; V was cut back by 3 bases and J by 0 bases. CDR3 length: 15 amino acids. Germline V gives CDR1 SGDLS, CDR2 YYNGEE. This CDR3 is CASSGTGVMNTEAFF. The CDR3 coding sequence is TGTGCCAGCAGCGGGACAGGGGTAATGAACACTGAAGCTTTCTTT.

This clone was observed a handful of times. V gene TRBV4-1 combines with J gene TRBJ2-1; 8 nucleotides agree with TRBD2. From germline, CDR1 is MGHRA and CDR2 YSYEKL. V lost 0 bases, J lost 3 bases, and 4 bases stayed unmatched. This CDR3 has 16 residues. The CDR3 loop reads CASSQDQRGLYNEQFF. For the CDR3, the DNA is TGCGCCAGCAGCCAAGATCAGCGGGGGCTCTACAATGAGCAGTTCTTC.

The gene calls are TRBV6-1 and TRBJ1-3; D unresolved. CDR3 length equals 12 residues. Germline-derived CDR1 and CDR2 are MNHNS and SASEGT. The V gene lost 3 bases and the J gene lost 4 bases, with 4 bases spanning the gap. The CDR3 DNA reads as TGTGCCAGCAGTGATCGGGGAAACACCATATATTTT. It encodes CASSDRGNTIYF.

The chain links TRBV4-1 to TRBJ1-6; 7 bases are shared with TRBD1. The CDR3 consists of 16 residues. Germline V lookup: CDR1 MGHRA, CDR2 YSYEKL. V lost 1 base to trimming and J lost 4 bases; unmatched junction nucleotides: 4. In nucleotides, the CDR3 is TGCGCCAGCAGCCAAGGTCCGGGACAGTATAATTCACCCCTCCACTTT. The encoded protein is CASSQGPGQYNSPLHF.

The J gene is TRBJ2-3, the V gene TRBV4-2, with 15 bases aligning to TRBD2. This CDR3 spans 20 amino acids. With 4 bases clipped from V and 3 bases from J, the junction kept 14 bases outside the gene matches. The germline gives CDR1 LGHNA, CDR2 YNFKEQ. CDR3 in DNA: TGTGCCAGCAGCCTCCGAGGACTAGCGGGGGGGCCAGGCTTGACAGATACGCAGTATTTT. It yields the protein CASSLRGLAGGPGLTDTQYF.

The genes are TRBV2 and TRBJ1-4; 9 bases are shared with TRBD1. The V gene end was trimmed by 10 bases and the J gene end by 7 bases; junction bases not matched to a gene: 10. This CDR3 region has 14 residues. Germline V gene lookup returns CDR1 SNHLY and CDR2 FYNNEI. Here the CDR3 reads CATTQQGATEKLFF. CDR3 nucleotides: TGTGCCACAACGCAACAGGGGGCGACTGAAAAACTGTTTTTT.

This sequence joins TRBV5-6 and TRBJ1-6, with 7 bases lining up with TRBD1. CDR1 is SGHDT and CDR2 is YYEEEE in the germline V gene. V trimming: 1 base; J trimming: 6 bases; junction bases outside the gene matches: 4. CDR3 length: 15 residues. The CDR3 DNA sequence: TGTGCCAGCAGCTTGTCGTACAGGGGTAATTCACCCCTCCACTTT. It specifies CASSLSYRGNSPLHF.